The rows below give T cell receptor beta chains drawn from one sample of a study of cytomegalovirus exposure and HLA in healthy donors. This table comes from immunoSEQ multiplex PCR, and its TCRdb copy is limited to in-frame clones, with some not included. The sample includes 90,000 or so clones, 65% to 90% of them seen just once. The sample was PBMCs. Receptors originate from a man younger than 40 in good health and CMV-seropositive. The CDR3 runs from the conserved cysteine through the conserved F or W. A D gene is named only where the DNA matches it firmly. Clone size, where shown, is once, few, many, or a class for clones that have expanded.

>13|TRBJ2-1|TRBV7-2|NA|TRBD2
TGTGCCAGCAGCTTAGGGGGGGGAAATGAGCAGTTCTTC
CASSLGGGNEQFF
>14|TRBJ2-7|TRBV5-1|NA|TRBD2
TGCGCCAGCAGCTTGGTTTCGCGGGAGGACGAGCAGTACTTC
CASSLVSREDEQYF
>14|TRBJ2-1|TRBV14|NA|NA
TGTGCCAGCAGCCAAAGGGACTGGACGAATGAGCAGTTCTTC
CASSQRDWTNEQFF
>13|TRBJ2-3|TRBV6-5|once|TRBD2
TGTGCCAGCGCAGGGAGGGTCACAGATACGCAGTATTTT
CASAGRVTDTQYF
>13|TRBJ2-7|TRBV28|NA|NA
TGTGCCAGCAGTTTAGGGCATCTATACGAGCAGTACTTC
CASSLGHLYEQYF
>17|TRBJ2-5|TRBV27|NA|TRBD2
TGTGCCAGCAGTCCTAGACTAGCGGGAGTCCCAGTTGAGACCCAGTACTTC
CASSPRLAGVPVETQYF
>15|TRBJ2-7|TRBV7-2|NA|TRBD2
TGTGCCAGCAGCTTCGGGGGGAGAGCGGGAGATGAGCAGTACTTC
CASSFGGRAGDEQYF
>18|TRBJ2-1|TRBV11-2|NA|TRBD2
TGTGCCAGCAGCTGGTGGCTAGCGGGACCGAGCTCCTACAATGAGCAGTTCTTC
CASSWWLAGPSSYNEQFF
>13|TRBJ2-1|TRBV30|NA|TRBD2
TGTGCCTCAGGACTAGCGGACTACAATGAGCAGTTCTTC
CASGLADYNEQFF
>15|TRBJ2-7|TRBV7-2|NA|TRBD2
TGTGCCAGCAGCTCCGGACTAGCGGGATTTTCTGGGCAGTACTTC
CASSSGLAGFSGQYF
>16|TRBJ2-1|TRBV11-3|NA|TRBD2
TGTGCCAGCAGCTTAGTACTAGCGGGAGGTGGGAATGAGCAGTTCTTC
CASSLVLAGGGNEQFF
>14|TRBJ1-2|TRBV7-9|NA|NA
TGTGCCAGCAGCTTGACGGACAGTTACTATGGCTACACCTTC
CASSLTDSYYGYTF
>15|TRBJ2-3|TRBV19|NA|NA
TGTGCCAGTAGTATTAGTGGGGCCGCCACAGATACGCAGTATTTT
CASSISGAATDTQYF
>17|TRBJ2-3|TRBV4-1|NA|TRBD2
TGCGCCAGCAGCCAAGTCGCTAGCGGGAGAGGGTCAGATACGCAGTATTTT
CASSQVASGRGSDTQYF
>14|TRBJ1-2|TRBV6-5|once|TRBD1
TGTGCCAGCAGGCCCCGACAGGGATCCTATGGCTACACCTTC
CASRPRQGSYGYTF
>15|TRBJ2-5|TRBV5-1|NA|TRBD2
TGCGCCAGCAGCTTGGTAGTGGGAGGGCCGGAGACCCAGTACTTC
CASSLVVGGPETQYF
>20|TRBJ2-1|TRBV4-3|few|TRBD2
TGCGCCAGCAGCCCAGCGAGGGCTAGCGGGACCTGGGGCTCCTACAATGAGCAGTTCTTC
CASSPARASGTWGSYNEQFF
>15|TRBJ2-4|TRBV14|NA|TRBD2
TGTGCCAGCAGCCGACCCGGGGGGGCCCGAAACATTCAGTACTTC
CASSRPGGARNIQYF